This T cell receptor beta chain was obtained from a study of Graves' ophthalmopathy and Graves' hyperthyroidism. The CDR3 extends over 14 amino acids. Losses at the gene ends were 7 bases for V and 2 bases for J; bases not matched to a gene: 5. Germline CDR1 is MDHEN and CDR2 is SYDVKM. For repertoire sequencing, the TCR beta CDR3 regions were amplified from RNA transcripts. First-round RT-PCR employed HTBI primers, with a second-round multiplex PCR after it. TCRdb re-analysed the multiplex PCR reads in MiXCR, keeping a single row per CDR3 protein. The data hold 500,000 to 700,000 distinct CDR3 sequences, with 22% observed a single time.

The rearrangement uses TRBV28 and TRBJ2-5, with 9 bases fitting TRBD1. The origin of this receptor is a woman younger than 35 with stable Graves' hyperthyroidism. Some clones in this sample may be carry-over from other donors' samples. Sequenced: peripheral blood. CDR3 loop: CASMSDRGQETQYF. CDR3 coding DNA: TGTGCCAGCATGTCCGACAGGGGGCAAGAGACCCAGTACTTC.